One and the same sample provided the 7 T cell receptor beta chains below, sequenced in a study of blood T cells in healthy people across ages. The use of a sample-barcoded 5' primer and a J-beta primer mix characterized a second PCR of about 6 to 12 cycles. TCRdb used MiXCR to reprocess the 5' RACE reads, holding one entry per CDR3 protein. The profile shows over 1,500,000 distinct CDR3 sequences, roughly two fifths of them singletons. The sample was blood. Every receptor here comes from a human donor in good health.

In this sample, this clonotype turned up once. This may come from a read error, since a much larger clone is one base off. CDR3 sequence (DNA): TGCGCCAGCACCCGGACAGGACCGGACACCATATATTTT. Translated: CASTRTGPDTIYF. The rearrangement uses TRBV4-1 and TRBJ1-3; 7 bases align to TRBD1. Germline lookup yields CDR1 MGHRA and CDR2 YSYEKL. There are 13 residues in the CDR3. Losses at the gene ends were 7 bases for V and 8 bases for J; bases not matched to a gene: 8.

With regard to this clonotype: At one end the junction does not follow the germline gene, possibly because of a read error. The rearrangement uses TRBV4-1 and TRBJ1-4; D may be TRBD1 (6 bases). There are 14 residues in the CDR3. CDR1 MGHRA and CDR2 YSYEKL come from the germline V gene. As DNA, the CDR3 is TGTGCCAGCAGCCAGGGACATAATAATGAAAAACTGTTTTTT. Its protein product is CASSQGHNNEKLFF.

The rearrangement links TRBV9 to TRBJ1-2, with a tentative D call TRBD1 (6 bases). Germline V gene data show CDR1 as SGDLS and CDR2 as YYNGEE. This CDR3 has 17 amino acids. The germline V and J ends were trimmed by 4 bases and 2 bases, with 21 bases remaining between them. The CDR3 region has the DNA TGTGCCAGCAGCCCCCCTTCAGGGGCCCTTACAAACTATGGCTACACCTTC. It translates to CASSPPSGALTNYGYTF.

This clonotype was picked up a small number of times. The V call is TRBV5-1, the J call TRBJ2-7; D is unresolved. Germline CDR1 reads SGHRS; CDR2 reads YFSETQ. The CDR3 loop spans 14 amino acids. V lost 3 bases and J lost 0, with 10 bases in between. CDR3 coding DNA: TGCGCCAGCAGCTCGGCAGAGAGCTCCTACGAGCAGTACTTC. Protein product: CASSSAESSYEQYF.

This clonotype was detected only a few times. The chain has TRBV12-3 or TRBV12-4 and TRBJ2-3, with 9 bases fitting TRBD1. The CDR3 covers 15 residues. Trimming removed 7 bases from V and 4 bases from J; junction bases left unmatched: 9. CDR3 residues: CASTLGQGLADTQYF. The CDR3 nucleotides are TGTGCCAGCACCCTCGGACAGGGGTTGGCAGATACGCAGTATTTT.

This clonotype was picked up many times. J is TRBJ2-7 and V is TRBV20-1; a weak D match, TRBD1 (6 bases). CDR3 size: 14 residues. CDR1 and CDR2 (germline): DFQATT, SNEGSKA (reference sequence). The V end lost 0 bases, the J end lost 3 bases, and 12 bases lay between the germline ends. The CDR3 spells CSARDRTGSYEQYF. In DNA form, the CDR3 reads TGCAGTGCTAGAGATCGAACAGGGAGCTACGAGCAGTACTTC.

This chain uses TRBV6-1 with TRBJ1-1; D remains ambiguous. Germline V gene lookup returns CDR1 MNHNS and CDR2 SASEGT. This CDR3 has 11 residues. The V and J ends lost 11 bases and 1 base respectively, with 8 bases between them. CDR3 region: CAGQENTEAFF. The CDR3 nucleotides read TGTGCCGGTCAGGAGAACACTGAAGCTTTCTTT.